This is a list of T cell receptor beta chains from one sample in a study of cytomegalovirus exposure and HLA in healthy donors. The method was immunoSEQ multiplex PCR; TCRdb's version includes in-frame clones alone and lacks a portion of them. The sample lists 150,000 to 200,000 clones, about nine tenths seen once, with 2% to 3% in the top ten. Input material: PBMCs. These receptors originate from a man aged 18 to 30 in good health and CMV-seropositive. The CDR3 runs from the conserved cysteine through the conserved F or W. A D gene is named only where the DNA matches it firmly. Clone size appears in some rows only: once, few, many, or a class for an expanded clone.

j_call d_call v_call clone_size cdr3_aa cdr3_nt
TRBJ1-1 . TRBV13 . CASSLGGSEAFF TGTGCCAGCAGTTTGGGGGGGTCTGAAGCTTTCTTT
TRBJ2-2 TRBD1 TRBV19 many CASSRQGRNTGELFF TGTGCCAGTAGTCGACAGGGGAGGAACACCGGGGAGCTGTTTTTT
TRBJ1-1 TRBD1 TRBV28 . CASSSPGQGRNTEAFF TGTGCCAGCAGCTCTCCGGGACAGGGCCGGAACACTGAAGCTTTCTTT
TRBJ1-4 TRBD1 TRBV6-5 . CASSYSYAGGEKLFF TGTGCCAGCAGTTACTCCTATGCAGGGGGAGAAAAACTGTTTTTT
TRBJ1-2 TRBD1 TRBV27 . CASSLRRGGTGLGGYTF TGTGCCAGCAGTTTAAGGAGAGGGGGCACCGGGCTGGGTGGCTACACCTTC
TRBJ2-5 . TRBV5-1 . CASSLPRQETQYF TGCGCCAGCAGCTTGCCGCGTCAAGAGACCCAGTACTTC
TRBJ1-1 . TRBV29-1 . CSGGVGTEAFF TGCAGCGGGGGCGTCGGCACTGAAGCTTTCTTT
TRBJ2-7 TRBD2 TRBV19 once CASSSGLAGTYEQYF TGTGCCAGTAGTTCGGGACTAGCGGGAACTTACGAGCAGTACTTC
TRBJ1-5 TRBD1 TRBV6-5 . CASSSIDRADQPQHF TGTGCCAGCAGTTCGATCGACAGGGCGGATCAGCCCCAGCATTTT
TRBJ2-2 . TRBV6-5 once CASSYSLPVLSGELFF TGTGCCAGCAGTTACAGCCTACCCGTCCTTTCTGGGGAGCTGTTTTTT
TRBJ2-7 TRBD2 TRBV7-8 . CASSLSGGAREQYF TGTGCCAGCAGCTTAAGCGGGGGGGCCCGAGAGCAGTACTTC
TRBJ2-7 . TRBV5-1 few CASSLGGDEQYF TGCGCCAGCAGCTTGGGAGGCGACGAGCAGTACTTC
TRBJ1-1 TRBD1 TRBV30 . CACRTGGMNTEAFF TGTGCCTGTCGCACAGGGGGCATGAACACTGAAGCTTTCTTT
TRBJ2-1 TRBD2 TRBV5-4 . CASSSGTSGGPRQGEQFF TGTGCCAGCAGTTCCGGGACTAGCGGGGGACCAAGACAAGGTGAGCAGTTCTTC
TRBJ2-7 TRBD2 TRBV4-3 . CASSQGQGTRDYEQYF TGCGCCAGCAGCCAAGGCCAAGGGACTAGAGACTACGAGCAGTACTTC
TRBJ1-1 . TRBV7-8 . CASSRSTGRGDREAFF TGTGCCAGCAGCCGTTCAACCGGTAGGGGCGATCGTGAAGCTTTCTTT
TRBJ1-2 TRBD1 TRBV4-3 . CASSGQNYGYTF TGCGCCTCCTCGGGACAGAACTATGGCTACACCTTC
TRBJ2-7 . TRBV7-9 few CASSLGPPGTYEQYF TGTGCCAGCAGCTTAGGTCCCCCAGGAACCTACGAGCAGTACTTC
TRBJ2-7 . TRBV4-2 few CASRQGTISYEQYF TGTGCCAGCAGGCAGGGTACGATCTCCTACGAGCAGTACTTC
TRBJ2-5 . TRBV28 . CASSSHRGRETQYF TGTGCCAGCAGTTCCCATAGGGGGAGAGAGACCCAGTACTTC
TRBJ2-2 . TRBV5-4 . CASSSGRGMDTGELFF TGTGCCAGCAGCTCCGGGCGGGGAATGGACACCGGGGAGCTGTTTTTT
TRBJ1-3 . TRBV9 few CASSVGDSGNTIYF TGTGCCAGCAGCGTAGGAGACTCTGGAAACACCATATATTTT
TRBJ2-3 . TRBV20-1 . CSVGDTQYF TGCAGTGTCGGGGATACGCAGTATTTT
TRBJ1-3 . TRBV9 . CASSPRTVSSGNTIYF TGTGCCAGCAGCCCGCGAACAGTTAGCTCTGGAAACACCATATATTTT
TRBJ1-2 TRBD1 TRBV18 . CASSPGDRAGGYGYTF TGTGCCAGCTCACCGGGAGACAGGGCCGGTGGCTATGGCTACACCTTC
TRBJ1-6 . TRBV13 few CASSFTGASPLHF TGTGCCAGCAGCTTTACAGGAGCCTCACCCCTCCACTTT
TRBJ2-5 TRBD2 TRBV4-1 . CASSRNPSGGSETQYF TGCGCCAGCAGCCGAAATCCTAGCGGGGGATCGGAGACCCAGTACTTC